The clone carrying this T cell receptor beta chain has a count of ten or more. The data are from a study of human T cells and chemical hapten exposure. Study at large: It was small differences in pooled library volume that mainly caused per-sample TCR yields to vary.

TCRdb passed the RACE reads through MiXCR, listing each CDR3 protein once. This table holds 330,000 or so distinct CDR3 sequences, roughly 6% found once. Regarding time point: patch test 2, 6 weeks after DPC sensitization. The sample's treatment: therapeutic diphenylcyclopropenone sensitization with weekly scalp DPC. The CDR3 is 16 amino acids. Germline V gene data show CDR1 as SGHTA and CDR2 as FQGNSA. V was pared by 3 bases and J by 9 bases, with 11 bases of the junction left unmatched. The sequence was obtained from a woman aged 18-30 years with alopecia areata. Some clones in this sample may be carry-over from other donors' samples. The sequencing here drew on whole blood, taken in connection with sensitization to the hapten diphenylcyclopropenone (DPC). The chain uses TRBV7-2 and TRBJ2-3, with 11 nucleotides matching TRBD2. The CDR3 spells CASSFPVLAGEGTQYF. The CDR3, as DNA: TGTGCCAGCAGCTTTCCCGTACTAGCGGGGGAAGGCACGCAGTATTTT. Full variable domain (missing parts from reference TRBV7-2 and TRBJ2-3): GAGVSQSPSNKVTEKGKDVELRCDPISGHTALYWYRQSLGQGLEFLIYFQGNSAPDKSGLPSDRFSAERTGGSVSTLTIQRTQQEDSAVYLCASSFPVLAGEGTQYFGPGTRLTVL.